The next 25 T cell receptor beta chains were all read from a single sample in a study of human T cells and chemical hapten exposure (dated by TCRdb to the early 2020s). The sample's time point label is to be understood as: patch test 1, 2 weeks after DPC sensitization. This specimen's treatment or condition label, interpreted: therapeutic diphenylcyclopropenone sensitization with weekly scalp DPC. The method was RACE. The sequencer listed for this sample is NextSeq 500. In TCRdb, the public reads were trimmed at Q25 with fastp and aligned with MiXCR, with productive beta chains retained. Each CDR3 protein gets just one entry, which takes the most common genes and DNA from the rows behind it. The sample yields nearly 350,000 distinct CDR3 sequences; 5.5% to 8% were counted once. 7% to 10% of the sample goes to the ten largest clones. Here the sequenced sample was whole blood, taken in connection with sensitization to the hapten diphenylcyclopropenone (DPC). These receptors all stem from a young woman with alopecia areata. Some clones in this sample may be carry-over from other donors' samples.

This clonotype turned up a few times. The chain is built from TRBV7-2 and TRBJ2-7; 11 bases align to TRBD2. Germline CDR1 is SGHTA and CDR2 is FQGNSA. The CDR3 has 16 residues. V gave up 0 bases and J gave up 6 bases; unmatched junction bases: 7. CDR3 sequence: CASSLAGTLAGGEQYF. CDR3 nucleotides: TGTGCCAGCAGCTTAGCCGGGACTCTAGCGGGGGGCGAGCAGTACTTC.

V gene TRBV7-8 combines with J gene TRBJ1-3, with 8 bases fitting TRBD1. The CDR3 has 19 amino acids. Germline V lookup: CDR1 SGHVS, CDR2 FQNEAQ. V lost 3 bases to trimming and J lost 4 bases; unmatched junction nucleotides: 17. Here the CDR3 DNA reads TGTGCCAGCAGCTTGGGAAACTCCTTTAGGACAGGGACCGGAAACACCATATATTTT. Translated, it gives CASSLGNSFRTGTGNTIYF.

This clonotype appeared a few times. J is TRBJ2-2 and V is TRBV5-1, with a possible D match to TRBD1 (5 bases). The V gene's germline CDR1 is SGHRS and CDR2 YFSETQ. This CDR3 has 14 amino acids. V was trimmed by 0 bases and J by 7 bases, leaving 10 bases between them. In DNA form, the CDR3 reads TGCGCCAGCAGCTTGGAAGGGGATGGCGGGGAGCTGTTTTTT. Translating it yields CASSLEGDGGELFF.

This clonotype has a count of ten or more. This rearrangement joins TRBV20-1 to TRBJ2-1, with D uncertain. This CDR3 comprises 14 residues. Deletions cut 0 bases from V and 3 bases from J, with 9 bases between. CDR1 is DFQATT, CDR2 SNEGSKA, per germline (reference sequence). In DNA form, the CDR3 reads TGCAGTGCTAGAGAGGTTAGCTACTACAATGAGCAGTTCTTC. It translates to CSAREVSYYNEQFF.

Only a few counts were recorded for this clonotype. Written as DNA, the CDR3 is TGTGCCAGCAGCTTAGGAGGTGGGCGGGGGATCTCCTACGAGCAGTACTTC. Translating gives CASSLGGGRGISYEQYF. This rearrangement joins TRBV7-9 to TRBJ2-7; 7 bases agree with TRBD2. The CDR3 extends over 17 amino acids. Looked up from germline, CDR1 is SEHNR and CDR2 is FQNEAQ (reference sequence). V lost 1 base, J lost 0 bases, and 9 bases stayed unmatched.

This clonotype has just a few counts. V and J are TRBV4-3 and TRBJ2-3; 10 nucleotides align to TRBD2. In germline, CDR1 is LGHNA, CDR2 YSLEER. Trimming at V came to 4 bases and at J to 3 bases, leaving 7 bases not matched to a gene. The CDR3 length is 16 residues. The CDR3 nucleotides are TGCGCCAGCAGCCTTTCAGCGGGGGGGCGGACAGATACGCAGTATTTT. It encodes CASSLSAGGRTDTQYF.

V is TRBV5-4 and J is TRBJ2-1, with D possibly matching TRBD2 (6 bases). The V gene lost 0 bases and the J gene lost 6 bases, with 13 bases spanning the gap. Germline values: CDR1 SGHNT, CDR2 YYREEE (reference sequence). This CDR3 is 15 amino acids long. As DNA, the CDR3 is TGTGCCAGCAGCTTGGGAGGGGACTTAAGCAATGAGCAGTTCTTC. It encodes CASSLGGDLSNEQFF.

This clonotype has a count of ten or more. This chain uses TRBV27 with TRBJ1-1; the D gene is possibly TRBD1 (5 bases). The V and J ends lost 8 bases and 3 bases respectively, with 22 bases between them. The V gene's germline CDR1 is MNHEY and CDR2 SMNVEV (reference sequence). The CDR3 length is 16 residues. The CDR3 DNA is TGTGCCAGCGGGGCTGCACTAACCGGAGGGGACACTGAAGCTTTCTTT. It encodes CASGAALTGGDTEAFF.

The J gene is TRBJ1-6, the V gene TRBV2; possible D gene TRBD1, 6 bases. CDR3 length: 13 residues. Germline V gene data show CDR1 as SNHLY and CDR2 as FYNNEI. The V and J ends lost 7 bases and 7 bases respectively, with 11 bases between them. CDR3 sequence (DNA): TGTGCCAGCAAGGGACACGAGAATTCACCCCTCCACTTT. It translates to CASKGHENSPLHF.

This clonotype was recorded at least ten times. The chain uses TRBV12-3 or TRBV12-4 and TRBJ2-3, with D possibly matching TRBD1 (5 bases). The V end lost 3 bases, the J end lost 5 bases, and 12 bases lay between the germline ends. CDR3 length: 14 residues. The CDR3 loop is CASSLGQVVDTQYF. The DNA of the CDR3 is TGTGCCAGCAGTTTGGGGCAGGTGGTAGATACGCAGTATTTT.

The sample holds many counts of this clonotype. This chain joins TRBV7-2 and TRBJ1-1, with a tentative D call TRBD1 (6 bases). Germline CDR1 is SGHTA and CDR2 is FQGNSA. Trimming shortened V by 5 bases and J by 7 bases, and 11 bases separated the two germline ends. This CDR3 is 12 amino acids long. DNA of the CDR3: TGTGCCAGCAGCCCAGACAGGTTTGAAGCTTTCTTT. Its protein is CASSPDRFEAFF. Drawing the rest from reference TRBV7-2 and TRBJ1-1, the complete variable domain is GAGVSQSPSNKVTEKGKDVELRCDPISGHTALYWYRQSLGQGLEFLIYFQGNSAPDKSGLPSDRFSAERTGGSVSTLTIQRTQQEDSAVYLCASSPDRFEAFFGQGTRLTVV.

The V call is TRBV7-8, the J call TRBJ1-4; tentative D call: TRBD1 (6 bases). From germline, CDR1 is SGHVS and CDR2 FQNEAQ. Deletions cut 5 bases from V and 8 bases from J, with 12 bases between. The CDR3 consists of 13 residues. This CDR3 reads CASSRGGREKLFF. DNA of the CDR3: TGTGCCAGCAGCCGGGGGGGCCGGGAAAAACTGTTTTTT.

This clonotype has a handful of counts. The V call is TRBV4-3, the J call TRBJ2-2; D might be TRBD1 (6 bases). Trimming left V 2 bases short and J 0 bases short, with 13 bases between. Germline CDR1 LGHNA, CDR2 YSLEER. The CDR3 sequence is 17 residues long. The CDR3 nucleotides are TGCGCCAGCAGCCAATCGGTGGGGGCGACGAACACCGGGGAGCTGTTTTTT. Encoded protein: CASSQSVGATNTGELFF.

This clonotype was seen only a few times. The CDR3 bases are TGTGCCAGCAGGTTTGGGGGCGAAAACATTCAGTACTTC. This translates into CASRFGGENIQYF. The chain has TRBV25-1 and TRBJ2-4; D perhaps matches TRBD1 (6 bases). The V gene's germline CDR1 is MGHDK and CDR2 SYGVNS. The CDR3 spans 13 residues. V lost 6 bases to trimming and J lost 5 bases, with 11 bases between them.

The rearrangement uses TRBV12-3 or TRBV12-4 and TRBJ2-4, with a tentative D call TRBD2 (6 bases). Trimming cost V 3 bases and J 8 bases, with 17 bases left between them. This CDR3 is 15 amino acids long. The CDR3 loop is CASSLEGRELDIQYF. The CDR3 DNA is TGTGCCAGCAGTTTGGAGGGCAGGGAATTAGACATTCAGTACTTC.

Of note for this clonotype: A much bigger clone sits one base away, suggesting this may be a read error. The rearrangement joins TRBV9 to TRBJ1-6; unclear D gene. The CDR3 covers 13 residues. In germline, CDR1 is SGDLS, CDR2 YYNGEE. The DNA of the CDR3 is TGTGCCAGCGGCGTAGGCGGCCATTCACCCCTCCACTTT. Protein sequence: CASGVGGHSPLHF.

This clonotype has a handful of counts. The chain carries TRBV6-1 and TRBJ2-1, with TRBD2 identical over 9 bases. The CDR3 loop spans 14 amino acids. The germline CDR1 and CDR2 sequences are MNHNS and SASEGT. V shed 1 base and J 7 bases; nucleotides not matched to a gene: 2. CDR3 amino acids: CASSEGRGGNEQFF. The CDR3 nucleotides read TGTGCCAGCAGTGAAGGGCGGGGGGGTAATGAGCAGTTCTTC.

The chain uses TRBV12-3 or TRBV12-4 and TRBJ1-1; D remains unclear. Trimming pared 3 bases from V and 5 bases from J, leaving 7 bases between. The CDR3 sequence is 12 residues long. The CDR3 loop is CASSFVRTEAFF. CDR3 DNA: TGTGCCAGCAGTTTCGTCAGGACTGAAGCTTTCTTT.

This clonotype came up once. The gene calls are TRBV5-1 and TRBJ2-5; 13 bases are a match to TRBD2. J gave up 1 base and V 4 bases, and 4 bases lay outside the gene matches. The CDR3 sequence is 16 residues long. CDR1 SGHRS and CDR2 YFSETQ come from the germline V gene. For the CDR3, the DNA is TGCGCCAGCAGCGCGGGACTAGCGGGGACCCAAGAGACCCAGTACTTC. Its translation is CASSAGLAGTQETQYF.

This clonotype showed up just a few times. The gene calls are TRBV27 and TRBJ1-1, with D unresolved. Looked up from germline, CDR1 is MNHEY and CDR2 is SMNVEV (reference sequence). Trimming stripped 1 base from V and 1 base from J, with 10 bases between. The CDR3 covers 15 residues. CDR3 amino acids: CASSLLGNSNTEAFF. In DNA, the CDR3 is TGTGCCAGCAGTTTATTAGGCAATTCGAACACTGAAGCTTTCTTT.

Many counts were recorded for this clonotype. V gene TRBV28 combines with J gene TRBJ2-7, with D unclear. CDR3 length: 11 residues. Germline values: CDR1 MDHEN, CDR2 SYDVKM. Trimming took 9 bases from V and 0 from J, leaving 6 bases between them. Here the CDR3 reads CASGFSYEQYF. The CDR3 nucleotides read TGTGCCAGTGGTTTCTCCTACGAGCAGTACTTC.

This clonotype appeared many times. The gene calls are TRBV4-3 and TRBJ1-1, with unresolved D. Germline V gives CDR1 LGHNA, CDR2 YSLEER. Trimming left V 4 bases short and J 0 bases short, with 6 bases between. The CDR3 totals 13 residues. The DNA of the CDR3 is TGCGCCAGCAGCCGAGTTATGAACACTGAAGCTTTCTTT. This encodes CASSRVMNTEAFF.

The gene calls are TRBV12-3 or TRBV12-4 and TRBJ1-5, with D maybe TRBD1 (6 bases). The CDR3 extends over 14 amino acids. Trimming left V 5 bases short and J 6 bases short, with 14 bases between. Here the CDR3 DNA reads TGTGCCAGCAGTGCAGACGGGACACGTCAGCCCCAGCATTTT. Translation: CASSADGTRQPQHF.

The sample holds many counts of this clonotype. This chain joins TRBV7-6 and TRBJ1-2; TRBD1 is a possible D gene (6 bases). The CDR3 covers 13 residues. Trimming removed 3 bases at V and 6 bases at J, with 11 bases between. From germline, CDR1 is SGHVS and CDR2 FNYEAQ. The CDR3 bases are TGTGCCAGCAGCTTTCAGGGGATCGATGGCTACACCTTC. Amino acids: CASSFQGIDGYTF.

The CDR3 spells CSVQNDMIQAFF. The DNA for the CDR3 is TGCAGCGTTCAAAACGACATGATTCAAGCTTTCTTT. The chain links TRBV29-1 to TRBJ1-1; D is unclear. The germline V and J ends were trimmed by 5 bases and 9 bases, with 16 bases remaining between them. The CDR3 totals 12 residues. Per germline, CDR1 SQVTM and CDR2 ANQGSEA.